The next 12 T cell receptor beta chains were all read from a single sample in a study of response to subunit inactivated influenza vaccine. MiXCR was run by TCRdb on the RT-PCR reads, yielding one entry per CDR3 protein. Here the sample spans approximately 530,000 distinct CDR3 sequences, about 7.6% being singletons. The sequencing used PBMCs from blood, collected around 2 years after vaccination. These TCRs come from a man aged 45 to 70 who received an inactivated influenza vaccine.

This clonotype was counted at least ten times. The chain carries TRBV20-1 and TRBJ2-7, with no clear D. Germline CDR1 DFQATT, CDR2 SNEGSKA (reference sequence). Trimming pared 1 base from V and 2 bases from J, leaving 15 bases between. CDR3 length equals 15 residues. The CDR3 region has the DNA TGCAGTGCTAGAGGAAACAGAGATGCGACCTACGAGCAGTACTTC. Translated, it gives CSARGNRDATYEQYF.

The CDR3 DNA reads TGTGCCAGCAGCTCTAGCGGGATGGATACGCAGTATTTT. The encoded protein is CASSSSGMDTQYF. This sequence joins TRBV7-6 and TRBJ2-3; 9 bases fit TRBD2. CDR1 SGHVS and CDR2 FNYEAQ come from the germline V gene. Losses at the gene ends were 4 bases for V and 6 bases for J; bases not matched to a gene: 2. This CDR3 has 13 residues.

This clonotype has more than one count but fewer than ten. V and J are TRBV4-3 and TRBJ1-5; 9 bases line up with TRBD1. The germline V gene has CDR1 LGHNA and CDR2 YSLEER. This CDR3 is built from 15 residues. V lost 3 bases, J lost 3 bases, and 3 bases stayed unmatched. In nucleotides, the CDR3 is TGCGCCAGCAGCCAGGACAGGGGTCTCAATCAGCCCCAGCATTTT. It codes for CASSQDRGLNQPQHF.

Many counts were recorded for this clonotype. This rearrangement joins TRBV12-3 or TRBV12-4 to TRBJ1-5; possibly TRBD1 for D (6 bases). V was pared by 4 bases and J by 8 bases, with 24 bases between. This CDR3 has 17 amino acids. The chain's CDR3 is CASSSLPTGRGPEPQHF. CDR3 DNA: TGTGCCAGCAGTTCCCTCCCCACGGGGCGGGGGCCTGAGCCCCAGCATTTT.

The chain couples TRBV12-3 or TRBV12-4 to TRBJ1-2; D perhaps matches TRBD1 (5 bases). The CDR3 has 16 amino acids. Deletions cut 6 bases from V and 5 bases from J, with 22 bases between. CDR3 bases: TGTGCCAGCAGAGGGGTCTTGGGACGAGGGGCTTATGGCTACACCTTC. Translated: CASRGVLGRGAYGYTF.

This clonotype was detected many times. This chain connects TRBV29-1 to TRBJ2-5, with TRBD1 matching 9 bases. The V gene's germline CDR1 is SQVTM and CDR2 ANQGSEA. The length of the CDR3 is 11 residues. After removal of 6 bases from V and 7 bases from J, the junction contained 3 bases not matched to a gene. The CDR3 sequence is CSVAGQGTQYF. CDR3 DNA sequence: TGCAGCGTGGCGGGACAGGGGACCCAGTACTTC.

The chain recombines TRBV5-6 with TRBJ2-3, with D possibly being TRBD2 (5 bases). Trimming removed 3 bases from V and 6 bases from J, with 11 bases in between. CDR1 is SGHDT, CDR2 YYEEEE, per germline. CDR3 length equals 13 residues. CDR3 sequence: CASSSDGEDTQYF. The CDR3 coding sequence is TGTGCCAGCAGCTCCGACGGGGAGGATACGCAGTATTTT. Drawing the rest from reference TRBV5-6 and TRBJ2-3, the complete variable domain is DAGVTQSPTHLIKTRGQQVTLRCSPKSGHDTVSWYQQALGQGPQFIFQYYEEEERQRGNFPDRFSGHQFPNYSSELNVNALLLGDSALYLCASSSDGEDTQYFGPGTRLTVL.

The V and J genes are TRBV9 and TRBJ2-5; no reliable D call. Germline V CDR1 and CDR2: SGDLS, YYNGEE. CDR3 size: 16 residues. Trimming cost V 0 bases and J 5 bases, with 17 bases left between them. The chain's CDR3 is CASSVAGLTRAETQYF. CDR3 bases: TGTGCCAGCAGCGTAGCTGGGCTCACCCGCGCGGAGACCCAGTACTTC. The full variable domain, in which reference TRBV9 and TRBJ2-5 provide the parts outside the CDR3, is DSGVTQTPKHLITATGQRVTLRCSPRSGDLSVYWYQQSLDQGLQFLIQYYNGEERAKGNILERFSAQQFPDLHSELNLSSLELGDSALYFCASSVAGLTRAETQYFGPGTRLLVL.

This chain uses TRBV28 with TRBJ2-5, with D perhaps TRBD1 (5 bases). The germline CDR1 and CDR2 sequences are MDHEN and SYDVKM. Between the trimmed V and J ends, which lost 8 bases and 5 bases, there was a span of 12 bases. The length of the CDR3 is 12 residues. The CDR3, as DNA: TGTGCCAGCGGGTATGGGGCGGAGACCCAGTACTTC. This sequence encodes CASGYGAETQYF.

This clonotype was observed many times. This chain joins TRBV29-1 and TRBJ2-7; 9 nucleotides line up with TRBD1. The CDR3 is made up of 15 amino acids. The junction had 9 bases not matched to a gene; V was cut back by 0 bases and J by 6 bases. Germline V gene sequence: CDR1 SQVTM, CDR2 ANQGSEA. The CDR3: CSVEDLGQGNSEQYF. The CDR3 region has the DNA TGCAGCGTTGAAGATCTTGGACAGGGGAATTCCGAGCAGTACTTC.

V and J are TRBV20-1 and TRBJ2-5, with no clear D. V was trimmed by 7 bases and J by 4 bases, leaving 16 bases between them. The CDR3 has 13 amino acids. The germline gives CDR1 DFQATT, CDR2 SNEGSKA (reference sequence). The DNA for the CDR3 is TGCAGTGGGAGCTGGGTGCCACTAGAGACCCAGTACTTC. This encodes CSGSWVPLETQYF.

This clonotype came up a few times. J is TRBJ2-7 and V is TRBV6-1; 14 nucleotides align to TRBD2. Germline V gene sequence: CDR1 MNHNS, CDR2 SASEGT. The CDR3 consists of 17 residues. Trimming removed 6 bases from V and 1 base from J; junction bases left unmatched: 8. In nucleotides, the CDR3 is TGTGCCAGCAGAAAAAAGGGACTAGCGGGAGTATCCTACGAGCAGTACTTC. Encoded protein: CASRKKGLAGVSYEQYF.